This TCR beta chain was recovered during a study of T cells in Graves' hyperthyroidism and ophthalmopathy. Germline CDR1 and CDR2: SGHTA and FQGNSA. The CDR3 consists of 13 residues. Trimming cost V 7 bases and J 2 bases, with 12 bases left between them. There were TCR beta CDR3 regions amplified from RNA transcripts. RT-PCR in the first round (using the HTBI primer set) targeted the TCR CDR3. MiXCR, applied by TCRdb to the multiplex PCR reads, yields one record per CDR3 protein. The sample lists approximately 200,000 distinct CDR3 sequences, 15% to 20% occurring once. Lactation, pregnancy, other autoimmune disease or uncontrolled infection led to exclusion of patients. The study based diagnoses on clinical symptoms, serum thyroxine and TRAb, thyroid ultrasound and orbital computed tomography. It was around 10 ml of fresh peripheral blood that supplied the PBMCs. General study points: In blood, most of the thyroid clonotypes expanded above 0.001 were also present.

Turning to this clonotype: Its target is not known.

The V call is TRBV7-2, the J call TRBJ2-7; D remains ambiguous. The source material was blood. This clonotype was obtained from a man aged 40-49 years with Graves' hyperthyroidism. The CDR3 coding sequence is TGTGCCAGCACGGATGTCCCAACCTACGAGCAGTACTTC. Residues: CASTDVPTYEQYF.